The 5 T cell receptor beta chains listed next were all sequenced from one sample in a study of monozygotic twins with inflammatory bowel disease. TCRdb reprocessed the 5' RACE reads, keeping one entry per CDR3 protein, no DNA. This listing includes over 200,000 distinct CDR3 sequences. Source material: blood. The source of these receptors is a human donor with ulcerative colitis or Crohn's disease, or a healthy co-twin of an affected twin (not recorded which).

The genes are TRBV7-9 and TRBJ2-5; without DNA, the TCRdb call of TRBD1 cannot be checked. The CDR3 has 15 residues. Per the germline V gene, CDR1 is SEHNR and CDR2 is FQNEAQ (reference sequence). CDR3 region: CASSSPGTEDGTQYF.

The chain carries TRBV20-1 and TRBJ1-2; the TCRdb D gene call, TRBD1, has no DNA to confirm it. CDR1 is DFQATT and CDR2 is SNEGSKA in the germline V gene (reference sequence). CDR3 size: 13 residues. The CDR3 loop reads CSANWGRYTGYTF.

The chain combines TRBV5-1 with TRBJ2-2; TCRdb calls TRBD1, which cannot be checked without DNA. The CDR3 has 13 residues. CDR1 is SGHRS, CDR2 YFSETQ, per germline. The CDR3 spells CASRDRETGELFF.

V gene TRBV11-2 combines with J gene TRBJ2-1; TCRdb's assignment of TRBD2 cannot be checked, as there is no DNA. Germline assignment: CDR1 SGHAT and CDR2 FQNNGV. The CDR3 is made up of 16 amino acids. CDR3 sequence reads: CASSLEFGGADNEQFF.

This rearrangement joins TRBV6-5 to TRBJ1-2; as DNA is missing, the TRBD1 call by TCRdb cannot be tested. Germline V gene lookup returns CDR1 MNHEY and CDR2 SVGAGI. The CDR3 covers 15 residues. This CDR3 reads CASSYLGQGTAGYTF.